The subject of this entry is one T cell receptor beta chain. Its specificity is unknown. Primers included in the PCR were 60 Vbeta and 13 Jbeta primers. Sequencing was performed with immunoSEQ multiplex PCR; in TCRdb, only in-frame clones are kept and a portion is missing. The sample lists roughly 120,000 clones; approximately 80% were seen once. The CDR3 has 15 amino acids. In germline, CDR1 is SGHAT, CDR2 FQNNGV. The V gene lost 2 bases and the J gene lost 2 bases, with 12 bases spanning the gap. This specimen comes from a study of cytomegalovirus exposure and HLA in healthy donors. Broader study findings: Exclusion applied to some V segments, including TRBV6-2 and TRBV6-3, as they were indistinguishable.

V gene TRBV11-2 combines with J gene TRBJ1-2; D not resolved. The sequenced sample consisted of PBMCs. The clonotype was recovered from a woman aged 18-29 years in good health and CMV-seronegative. The CDR3 here is CASSLIQTINYGYTF. For the CDR3, the DNA is TGTGCCAGCAGCTTAATCCAGACTATAAACTATGGCTACACCTTC.